What follows are 25 T cell receptor beta chains derived from one specimen sequenced in a study of OX40 agonist ivuxolimab in advanced cancers. TCRdb's table, derived via immunoSEQ multiplex PCR, lists solely in-frame clones and lacks some. The profile shows 40,000 to 50,000 clones, about 83% of them singletons. Here the sequenced sample was CD4+ or CD8+ T cells sorted from blood, taken in a trial of the OX40 agonist ivuxolimab. These receptors all stem from an adult with an advanced solid tumor such as melanoma, head and neck, liver or kidney cancer.

CDR3 bases: TGTGCCAGCACCCTTATGGACAGGGCGGGGGGGTACTTC. Encoded protein: CASTLMDRAGGYF. The rearrangement uses TRBV2 and TRBJ2-4; D tentatively reads TRBD1 or TRBD2 (8 bases each). This CDR3 spans 13 amino acids. From germline, CDR1 is SNHLY and CDR2 FYNNEI. Trimming stripped 7 bases from V and 15 bases from J, with 22 bases between.

This chain links TRBV19 with TRBJ1-1; TRBD1 aligns across 7 bases. There are 15 residues in the CDR3. The V segment lost 3 bases and the J segment 3 bases; nucleotides outside the gene matches: 7. CDR1 and CDR2 from the germline V gene are LNHDA and SQIVND (reference sequence). The CDR3 protein is CASSIFTGEDTEAFF. The CDR3 coding sequence is TGTGCCAGTAGTATCTTCACAGGGGAGGACACTGAAGCTTTCTTT. The full variable domain, in which reference TRBV19 and TRBJ1-1 provide the parts outside the CDR3, is DGGITQSPKYLFRKEGQNVTLSCEQNLNHDAMYWYRQDPGQGLRLIYYSQIVNDFQKGDIAEGYSVSREKKESFPLTVTSAQKNPTAFYLCASSIFTGEDTEAFFGQGTRLTVV.

This rearrangement joins TRBV5-1 to TRBJ1-6, with D possibly being TRBD1 (5 bases). CDR1 and CDR2 from the germline V gene are SGHRS and YFSETQ. The V end lost 5 bases, the J end lost 8 bases, and 23 bases lay between the germline ends. The CDR3 consists of 17 residues. The CDR3 is CASRRSSGTLDDSPLHF. Written as DNA, the CDR3 is TGCGCCAGCAGGCGTTCATCCGGGACTTTAGATGATTCACCCCTCCACTTT. The entire variable domain, with the rest obtained from reference TRBV5-1 and TRBJ1-6, is as follows: KAGVTQTPRYLIKTRGQQVTLSCSPISGHRSVSWYQQTPGQGLQFLFEYFSETQRNKGNFPGRFSGRQFSNSRSEMNVSTLELGDSALYLCASRRSSGTLDDSPLHFGNGTRLTVT.

The chain carries TRBV21-1 and TRBJ1-5. TRBV21-1 is described as a pseudogene. This CDR3 is 15 amino acids long. CDR3 coding DNA: TGTGCCAGCAGCAAGGGGAGTCATGGGAATCAGCCCCAGCATTTT. Its protein is CASSKGSHGNQPQHF.

This clone was detected only a few times. CDR3 DNA: TGTGCCAGCAGCACCCGGGACCTTGATTCACCCCTCCACTTT. Its translation: CASSTRDLDSPLHF. The rearrangement joins TRBV9 to TRBJ1-6; D is possibly TRBD1 (5 bases). The germline V gene has CDR1 SGDLS and CDR2 YYNGEE. V dropped 4 bases and J dropped 8 bases, with 13 bases sitting between them. The CDR3 totals 14 residues.

This sequence joins TRBV2 and TRBJ2-1; D is unclear. The V end was cut by 8 bases, the J end by 8 bases, with 10 bases between. Germline CDR1 reads SNHLY; CDR2 reads FYNNEI. The CDR3 runs 11 residues. The CDR3 sequence: CASRLGDEQFF. As DNA, the CDR3 is TGTGCCAGCCGCCTGGGCGATGAGCAGTTCTTC.

The rearrangement links TRBV25-1 to TRBJ1-2, with a tentative D call TRBD1 (6 bases). The CDR3 loop spans 12 amino acids. CDR1 MGHDK and CDR2 SYGVNS come from the germline V gene. The ends were cut back, 7 bases at V and 4 bases at J, with 10 bases in the middle. In nucleotides, the CDR3 is TGTGCCAGCAAAGGACAGACCTATGGCTACACCTTC. Translating gives CASKGQTYGYTF.

V gene TRBV18 combines with J gene TRBJ2-3; 8 bases are shared with TRBD2. The CDR3 totals 14 residues. The V gene's germline CDR1 is KGHSH and CDR2 LQKENI. J lost 6 bases, V lost 3 bases, and 5 bases had no gene match. CDR3 region: CASSPSGTSDTQYF. The CDR3 DNA sequence: TGTGCCAGCTCACCCTCCGGGACTAGTGATACGCAGTATTTT.

The genes are TRBV5-1 and TRBJ2-3; D could derive from TRBD1 or TRBD2 (5 bases each). This CDR3 is 15 amino acids long. V was cut by 3 bases and J by 0 bases, with 11 bases left in between. Germline V gene sequence: CDR1 SGHRS, CDR2 YFSETQ. CDR3 sequence: CASSSLGASTDTQYF. The DNA for the CDR3 is TGCGCCAGCAGCTCCCTCGGGGCAAGCACAGATACGCAGTATTTT.

V and J are TRBV14 and TRBJ2-7; D remains ambiguous. Germline V gives CDR1 SGHDN, CDR2 FVKESK. V dropped 3 bases and J dropped 2 bases, with 2 bases sitting between them. This CDR3 is 11 amino acids long. The CDR3 sequence: CASSHTYEQYF. CDR3 bases: TGTGCCAGCAGCCACACCTACGAGCAGTACTTC.

In this sample, this clone turned up once. The V and J genes are TRBV11-1 and TRBJ1-2; TRBD1 agrees at 12 bases. The CDR3 loop spans 14 amino acids. Germline CDR1 reads SGHAT; CDR2 reads FQDESV (reference sequence). V lost 5 bases and J lost 7; bases outside the gene matches: 5. The DNA for the CDR3 is TGTGCCAGCAGCGGGACAGGGGGCTTTTTTGGCTACACCTTC. Translating gives CASSGTGGFFGYTF.

The J gene is TRBJ2-2, the V gene TRBV2; 10 bases match TRBD2. The V gene end was trimmed by 11 bases and the J gene end by 4 bases; junction bases not matched to a gene: 13. This CDR3 has 16 amino acids. Germline values: CDR1 SNHLY, CDR2 FYNNEI. The CDR3 nucleotides read TGTGCCGCCGGGAGGCAAGCGGGGGGGCCCACCGGGGAGCTGTTTTTT. Translated: CAAGRQAGGPTGELFF. Based on the CDR3 plus reference TRBV2 and TRBJ2-2, the full variable domain is EPEVTQTPSHQVTQMGQEVILRCVPISNHLYFYWYRQILGQKVEFLVSFYNNEISEKSEIFDDQFSVERPDGSNFTLKIRSTKLEDSAMYFCAAGRQAGGPTGELFFGEGSRLTVL.

The chain's CDR3 is CASSVGWQETQYF. The CDR3 nucleotides are TGTGCCAGCAGCGTAGGGTGGCAAGAGACCCAGTACTTC. The J gene is TRBJ2-5, the V gene TRBV9; D remains unclear. Trimming removed 0 bases from V and 2 bases from J, with 5 bases in between. The CDR3 runs to 13 residues. From germline, CDR1 is SGDLS and CDR2 YYNGEE.

The chain carries TRBV23-1 and TRBJ1-1; possible D gene TRBD1, 5 bases. TRBV23-1 is classed as an ORF, of uncertain function. Trimming cost V 2 bases and J 5 bases, with 9 bases left between them. The CDR3 has 13 residues. CDR3 in DNA: TGCGCCAGCAGTCAAGAAGGGGATACTGAAGCTTTCTTT. Protein: CASSQEGDTEAFF.

This chain links TRBV6-1 with TRBJ2-2, with TRBD1 matching over 8 bases. Germline trimming cut 4 bases from V and 6 bases from J; bases unmatched to any gene: 7. Per germline, CDR1 MNHNS and CDR2 SASEGT. This CDR3 is 15 amino acids long. CDR3 nucleotide sequence: TGTGCCAGCAGTGTATCAGGGGGCTGGGCCGGGGAGCTGTTTTTT. Residues: CASSVSGGWAGELFF.

The V gene is TRBV23-1, the J gene TRBJ1-5; tentatively, D is TRBD1 (6 bases). TRBV23-1 counts as an open reading frame of uncertain function. V was trimmed by 7 bases and J by 0 bases, leaving 13 bases between them. The CDR3 totals 15 residues. The CDR3, as DNA: TGCGCCAGCATTGACAGGAATTATAGCAATCAGCCCCAGCATTTT. It specifies CASIDRNYSNQPQHF.

The V call is TRBV6-6, the J call TRBJ1-2; D gene unclear. Trimming took 6 bases from V and 0 from J, leaving 8 bases between them. The CDR3 spans 13 residues. Germline CDR1 reads MNHNY; CDR2 reads SVGAGI (reference sequence). The chain's CDR3 is CASRLEANYGYTF. The CDR3 nucleotides are TGTGCCAGCAGACTCGAAGCTAACTATGGCTACACCTTC.

This rearrangement joins TRBV28 to TRBJ2-5; D unclear. The J call is in doubt because the DNA end fits TRBJ2-7 better. The germline V gene has CDR1 MDHEN and CDR2 SYDVKM. This CDR3 contains 14 residues. The CDR3 loop reads CASTTLAHNYEQYF. The CDR3 nucleotides read TGTGCCAGCACCACTTTGGCTCACAACTACGAGCAGTACTTC.

The chain uses TRBV9 and TRBJ1-6, with D hard to call. The CDR3 is 14 amino acids. From germline, CDR1 is SGDLS and CDR2 YYNGEE. V lost 4 bases, J lost 6 bases, and 11 bases lay in between. CDR3 nucleotide sequence: TGTGCCAGCAGCCCCGGGGAGCGTAATTCACCCCTCCACTTT. Encoded protein: CASSPGERNSPLHF.

The chain employs TRBV19 and TRBJ2-3; D gene uncertain. CDR1 LNHDA and CDR2 SQIVND come from the germline V gene (reference sequence). Trimming left V 6 bases short and J 2 bases short, with 15 bases between. CDR3 length: 15 amino acids. CDR3: CASRRAGGVTDTQYF. CDR3 DNA: TGTGCCAGTAGAAGGGCCGGCGGAGTCACAGATACGCAGTATTTT.

This clone was counted once. This chain joins TRBV5-4 and TRBJ2-2; 11 nucleotides agree with TRBD2. Per the germline V gene, CDR1 is SGHNT and CDR2 is YYREEE (reference sequence). The CDR3 contains 16 residues. J lost 2 bases, V lost 4 bases, and 4 bases had no gene match. The CDR3 loop is CASSRTSGSNTGELFF. CDR3 DNA sequence: TGTGCCAGCAGCAGGACTAGCGGGTCCAACACCGGGGAGCTGTTTTTT.

This rearrangement joins TRBV6-5 to TRBJ2-7, with a tentative D call TRBD1 (6 bases). V lost 4 bases and J 2 bases, leaving 9 bases between the germline ends. The germline CDR1 and CDR2 sequences are MNHEY and SVGAGI. CDR3 length: 13 residues. The DNA of the CDR3 is TGTGCCAGCAGTTCGGGACAAACCTACGAGCAGTACTTC. As protein: CASSSGQTYEQYF.

The CDR3 DNA follows: TGCGCCAGCAGCCAAAGTCAACAGGGGGCGTACGAGCAGTACTTC. It translates to CASSQSQQGAYEQYF. V and J are TRBV4-1 and TRBJ2-7; 9 positions match TRBD1. The ends lost 2 bases at V and 4 bases at J; junction bases unmatched: 6. The CDR3 extends over 15 amino acids. From germline, CDR1 is MGHRA and CDR2 YSYEKL.

This chain connects TRBV19 to TRBJ2-4, with no clear D. The CDR3 is 18 residues long. Germline V gene sequence: CDR1 LNHDA, CDR2 SQIVND (reference sequence). V was shortened by 5 bases and J by 0 bases, with 20 bases between the two germline ends. The CDR3 region is CASSFSYELGIAKNIQYF. For the CDR3, the DNA is TGTGCCAGTAGTTTCTCCTATGAATTAGGGATAGCCAAAAACATTCAGTACTTC.

The chain combines TRBV7-8 with TRBJ1-3; D is undetermined. The CDR3 is 15 amino acids. V was clipped by 2 bases and J by 0 bases, with 8 bases between them. In germline, CDR1 is SGHVS, CDR2 FQNEAQ. DNA for the CDR3: TGTGCCAGCAGCTTATCGACGCACTCTGGAAACACCATATATTTT. Its translation is CASSLSTHSGNTIYF.